Listed here are 12 T cell receptor beta chains from one sample, sequenced in a study of blood T cell repertoires in COVID-19. This table comes from immunoSEQ multiplex PCR, and its TCRdb copy is limited to in-frame clones, with some not included. The table has about 110,000 clones, around 83% seen once. Sequencing used peripheral blood. The source of these receptors is a man aged 35 to 55 with acute or convalescent COVID-19.

The chain is built from TRBV6-5 and TRBJ2-3; 9 nucleotides match TRBD1. The CDR3 is 15 amino acids. CDR1 MNHEY and CDR2 SVGAGI come from the germline V gene. V lost 5 bases, J lost 1 base, and 4 bases stayed unmatched. The CDR3 DNA follows: TGTGCCAGCAGTAAACGACAGGGGGGCACAGATACGCAGTATTTT. Protein product: CASSKRQGGTDTQYF.

The chain has TRBV29-1 and TRBJ1-1, with D tentatively TRBD1 (6 bases). CDR1 and CDR2 (germline): SQVTM, ANQGSEA. This CDR3 has 13 residues. Trimming took 5 bases from V and 10 from J, leaving 20 bases between them. CDR3 region: CSVTTQTGSGAFF. The CDR3 region has the DNA TGCAGCGTTACGACACAGACAGGTTCCGGAGCTTTCTTT.

By sample share, this clone is medium-sized. The V and J genes are TRBV4-3 and TRBJ1-2; 7 bases align to TRBD1. The CDR3 length is 16 residues. V lost 2 bases and J lost 5; bases outside the gene matches: 11. CDR1 and CDR2 (germline): LGHNA, YSLEER. The CDR3 loop reads CASSQTTGQSSYGYTF. The CDR3 DNA reads TGCGCCAGCAGCCAAACCACGGGACAGTCATCGTATGGCTACACCTTC.

The rearrangement uses TRBV11-2 and TRBJ1-6; the match to TRBD1 covers 7 bases. Germline CDR1 is SGHAT and CDR2 is FQNNGV. The V segment lost 1 base and the J segment 10 bases; nucleotides outside the gene matches: 4. The length of the CDR3 is 14 residues. The CDR3 spells CASSLAQGRSPLHF. DNA of the CDR3: TGTGCCAGCAGCTTAGCACAGGGGCGGTCACCCCTCCACTTT.

This chain links TRBV4-1 with TRBJ1-5, with D tentatively TRBD1 (6 bases). Germline V gene sequence: CDR1 MGHRA, CDR2 YSYEKL. The CDR3 loop spans 14 amino acids. V was cut by 6 bases and J by 6 bases, with 15 bases left in between. The CDR3 region is CASSVEQGSQPQHF. The CDR3 nucleotides are TGCGCCAGCAGTGTTGAGCAGGGGAGTCAGCCCCAGCATTTT.

This sequence joins TRBV18 and TRBJ2-5; D not certain. CDR1 is KGHSH, CDR2 LQKENI, per germline. The CDR3 consists of 13 residues. V lost 1 base and J 4 bases, leaving 7 bases between the germline ends. In DNA, the CDR3 is TGTGCCAGCTCACCACACTCCTCAGAGACCCAGTACTTC. This codes for CASSPHSSETQYF.

The rearrangement links TRBV7-2 to TRBJ1-6, with 7 bases lining up with TRBD1. CDR3 length: 14 residues. V shed 6 bases and J 7 bases; nucleotides not matched to a gene: 6. Germline assignment: CDR1 SGHTA and CDR2 FQGNSA. CDR3 DNA: TGTGCCAGCAGGAAAGACAGGGCAAATTCACCCCTCCACTTT. As protein: CASRKDRANSPLHF. Together with reference TRBV7-2 and TRBJ1-6, the CDR3 gives the full variable domain: GAGVSQSPSNKVTEKGKDVELRCDPISGHTALYWYRQSLGQGLEFLIYFQGNSAPDKSGLPSDRFSAERTGGSVSTLTIQRTQQEDSAVYLCASRKDRANSPLHFGNGTRLTVT.

This chain connects TRBV18 to TRBJ1-1, with TRBD1 matching 7 bases. This CDR3 has 15 residues. From germline, CDR1 is KGHSH and CDR2 LQKENI. V trimming: 6 bases; J trimming: 1 base; junction bases outside the gene matches: 8. The CDR3 loop is CASSFRQGRNTEAFF. In nucleotides, the CDR3 is TGTGCCAGCTCGTTCCGACAGGGAAGGAACACTGAAGCTTTCTTT.

The J gene is TRBJ2-1, the V gene TRBV13, with TRBD2 matching 14 bases. Germline V gene lookup returns CDR1 PRHDT and CDR2 FYEKMQ (reference sequence). V dropped 0 bases and J dropped 6; count of bases not matched to a gene: 4. The CDR3 runs to 17 residues. The CDR3, as DNA: TGTGCCAGCAGCTTAGGCCTCGGGACTAGCGGGGGCAATGAGCAGTTCTTC. Its protein product is CASSLGLGTSGGNEQFF.

The rearrangement joins TRBV11-3 to TRBJ2-1; D gene uncertain. Germline-derived CDR1 and CDR2 are SGHNT and YENEEA. The length of the CDR3 is 12 residues. Trimming pared 4 bases from V and 8 bases from J, leaving 9 bases between. Written as DNA, the CDR3 is TGTGCCAGCAGCTCATTCCAGGATGAGCAGTTCTTC. Its protein product is CASSSFQDEQFF. The complete variable domain, with remaining parts taken from reference TRBV11-3 and TRBJ2-1, reads EAGVVQSPRYKIIEKKQPVAFWCNPISGHNTLYWYLQNLGQGPELLIRYENEEAVDDSQLPKDRFSAERLKGVDSTLKIQPAELGDSAVYLCASSSFQDEQFFGPGTRLTVL.

This chain links TRBV27 with TRBJ2-5, with 7 bases aligning to TRBD2. CDR3 size: 13 residues. In germline, CDR1 is MNHEY, CDR2 SMNVEV (reference sequence). Germline trimming cut 5 bases from V and 2 bases from J; bases unmatched to any gene: 2. CDR3 region: CASSRDYQETQYF. In DNA form, the CDR3 reads TGTGCCAGCAGTCGGGACTATCAAGAGACCCAGTACTTC.

In its sample, this clone was seen once. V usage is TRBV7-9 and J usage is TRBJ1-1, with D possibly TRBD1 on 6 matching bases. V was pared by 4 bases and J by 5 bases, with 8 bases between. The CDR3 extends over 12 amino acids. The germline V gene has CDR1 SEHNR and CDR2 FQNEAQ (reference sequence). This CDR3 reads CASSYTGTEAFF. CDR3 DNA: TGTGCCAGCAGCTACACAGGGACTGAAGCTTTCTTT. Full variable domain (outside the CDR3, taken from reference TRBV7-9 and TRBJ1-1): DTGVSQNPRHKITKRGQNVTFRCDPISEHNRLYWYRQTLGQGPEFLTYFQNEAQLEKSRLLSDRFSAERPKGSFSTLEIQRTEQGDSAMYLCASSYTGTEAFFGQGTRLTVV.